This record concerns one T cell receptor (beta chain) sequence. This receptor's antigen is unknown. No base-level quality is on record; no much larger clone is a single base apart. This sample was taken from a study of blood T cell repertoires in COVID-19 (dated by TCRdb to the early 2020s). About the investigation overall: The collaborator samples originated in the United States, Italy and Spain and spanned the acute and convalescent phases of COVID-19. A de-identified subject ID, COVID-19 status, age in years and sex were almost always included in the sample metadata. The repertoires were made available in a free public database intended to serve as a resource for research on the immune response to SARS-CoV-2. HLA class I and class II types, where available, came from metadata supplied by the sample provider rather than from assay-based typing. The prospective study material was composed of cDNA or gDNA derived from T cells, B-cell-depleted T cells, or PBMCs. Deeply sampled blood TCRbeta repertoires from subjects exposed to, actively infected with, or recovered from COVID-19 were included in the dataset. The samples were drawn from two sources: the first 160 participants of the ongoing ImmuneRACE study, and 1,200 or so subjects contributed by 6 global collaborators.

On the study overall, not on this receptor specifically: Clinical and demographic metadata were provided uncurated, with the amount varying by source and participant.

TCRbeta CDR3 regions were amplified from genomic DNA using the immunoSEQ Assay, a bias-controlled multiplex PCR. The study's own analysis went as follows. The number of nucleated cells in each sample was estimated from the amplification of reference gene primers within the assay. To quantify the absolute abundance of each unique TCRbeta CDR3 rearrangement, sequence reads were collapsed and filtered. For each sample, productive Simpson clonality was calculated by taking the square root of Simpson's diversity index across productive rearrangements. TCRdb carries this immuneACCESS record with in-frame sequences only. Its versions omit some clonotypes, under half of them owing to an unresolved V gene in the studies checked, with the rest unexplained. V, J and clone size are those of that table, while D and trimming were read from the DNA. For this sample there are under 45,000 clones; about 86% appear just once. The ten largest clones add up to roughly 3.7% of the sample.

One collaborating source in Seattle enrolled patients during active infection and followed them longitudinally through the course of disease. Whole blood was collected in K2EDTA tubes by collaborating institutions according to the institutions' own protocols. For TCRbeta analysis, collaborator samples were shipped as frozen whole blood, as isolated PBMCs, or as DNA extracted from either sample type. The source of this sequence is a man in his forties with COVID-19, enrolled during active disease. The material sequenced was peripheral blood.

Read as DNA, the sequence is TGTGCCAGCAGCTTAGTCGACAGAGACACTGAAGCTTTCTTT. This is translated as CASSLVDRDTEAFF. This chain is built from TRBV7-9 and TRBJ1-1; a weak D assignment points to TRBD1 (5 bases agree). Per the germline V gene (reference sequence), SEHNR is the CDR1 and FQNEAQ is the CDR2. Its CDR3 holds 14 amino acids, cysteine through phenylalanine. Only the CDR3 portion is preserved as DNA: 42 bases, with reading frame beginning at the first base. V is cut by 1 base and J by 3 bases, and the space between the germline ends is 9 bases.